Given below is one T cell receptor (beta chain) in context. What it binds is not known. The record originates from a study of memory B cells and T cells in multiple sclerosis. Trimming stripped 6 bases from V and 0 bases from J, with 12 bases between. The CDR3 consists of 15 residues. The germline V gene has CDR1 MNHNS and CDR2 SASEGT. General study findings and limits: Normalization was needed because clone-set size differences affected shared clonotype counts.

CFSE-dim autoproliferating and CFSE-high non-proliferating T cells from unstimulated culture were sequenced separately. Some 50 million CFSE-labeled PBMCs were cultured around seven days unstimulated, then replicate wells were pooled. Measured with immunoSEQ multiplex PCR; TCRdb has only the in-frame clones, and not every one. The repertoire holds some 48,000 clones, with over 75% as singletons. This chain joins TRBV6-1 and TRBJ1-3; D call uncertain. Sequences were obtained from PBMCs from blood kept in culture. This TCR derives from a human donor with multiple sclerosis. In DNA, the CDR3 is TGTGCCAGCAGAGGTCAGAGTTACTCTGGAAACACCATATATTTT. Its translation: CASRGQSYSGNTIYF.